This T cell receptor beta chain was documented in a study of cytomegalovirus exposure and HLA in healthy donors. Study-level points and caveats: The study recorded more than 150 TCR beta chains that were cytomegalovirus-associated. A later analysis found first-cohort TCR clusters tended to co-occur in the 120 validation repertoires.

Comment on this clone: No antigen is known for it.

Using immunoSEQ multiplex PCR, the repertoire was profiled, and TCRdb retains in-frame clones only, with some absent. This table has around 160,000 clones, less than 95% appearing once. From germline, CDR1 is MDHEN and CDR2 SYDVKM. The V gene end was trimmed by 3 bases and the J gene end by 0 bases; junction bases not matched to a gene: 4. The CDR3 extends over 16 amino acids. Specimen: PBMCs. The chain recombines TRBV28 with TRBJ2-1; TRBD2 agrees at 8 bases. The TCR comes from a woman aged 18-29 years in good health and CMV-seropositive. CDR3 amino acids: CASSFSGEPSYNEQFF. The CDR3, as DNA: TGTGCCAGCAGTTTTAGCGGGGAGCCCTCCTACAATGAGCAGTTCTTC.